This TCR beta chain was identified in a study of blood T cells in healthy people across ages. Worth noting for this clonotype: At one boundary the junction diverges from the germline segment, which might be a read error.

Through a sample-barcoded 5' primer and a J-beta primer mix, a second PCR was run for roughly 7 to 11 cycles. Tags on each cDNA molecule came from a template-switch adaptor with 12 random nucleotides. TCRdb processed the 5' RACE reads anew with MiXCR; each CDR3 protein has one entry. The table lists 1.5 million to 1.9 million distinct CDR3 sequences, about 42% of them singletons. The CDR3 is 13 amino acids. The germline CDR1 and CDR2 sequences are MNHEY and SVGEGT. Extraction yielded at least 6 micrograms of total RNA per sample. The sequence came from a woman aged 18-35 years in good health. The chain joins TRBV6-2 or TRBV6-3 to TRBJ2-1; D uncertain. The sequenced sample consisted of blood. CDR3 DNA sequence: TGTGCCAGCGGATCACACTCCCACAATGAGCAGTTCTTC. Amino acids: CASGSHSHNEQFF.